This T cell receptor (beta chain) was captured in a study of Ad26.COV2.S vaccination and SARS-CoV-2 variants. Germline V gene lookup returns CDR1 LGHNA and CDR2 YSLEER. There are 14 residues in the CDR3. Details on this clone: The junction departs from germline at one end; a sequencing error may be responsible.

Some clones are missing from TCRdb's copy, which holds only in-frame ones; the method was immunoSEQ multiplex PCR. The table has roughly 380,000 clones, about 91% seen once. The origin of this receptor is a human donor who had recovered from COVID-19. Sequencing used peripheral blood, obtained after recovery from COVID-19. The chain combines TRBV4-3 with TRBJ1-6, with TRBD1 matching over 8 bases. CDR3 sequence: CARSRQGRDSPLHF. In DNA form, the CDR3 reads TGCGCCCGCAGCCGACAGGGGCGGGATTCACCCCTCCACTTT.